Detailed here is one T cell receptor beta chain. Germline V gene lookup returns CDR1 SEHNR and CDR2 FQNEAQ (reference sequence). The V end lost 4 bases, the J end lost 3 bases, and 7 bases lay between the germline ends. The CDR3 is 13 residues long. These data come from a study of blood T cell repertoires in COVID-19. The overall study: Donors in the United States, Italy and Spain gave samples during acute or convalescent COVID-19. Sample material is recorded as cDNA or gDNA derived from T cells, B-cell-depleted T cells, or PBMCs.

Original analysis: Using reference gene primer amplification, nucleated cell counts were estimated. Clones were sequenced by immunoSEQ multiplex PCR, and TCRdb holds only the in-frame ones, with some missing. Clone size and V and J calls were adopted from that table, with D and trimming inferred from the DNA. The repertoire includes over 250,000 clones, approximately 91% of them detected once, and about 0.8% sits in the top ten. Sequenced input: peripheral blood. The chain couples TRBV7-9 to TRBJ2-1; TRBD1 is a possible D gene (6 bases). The source of this sequence is a woman aged 30 to 39 with acute or convalescent COVID-19. In DNA form, the CDR3 reads TGTGCCAGCAGCTCAGGGGTCTACAATGAGCAGTTCTTC. As protein: CASSSGVYNEQFF.